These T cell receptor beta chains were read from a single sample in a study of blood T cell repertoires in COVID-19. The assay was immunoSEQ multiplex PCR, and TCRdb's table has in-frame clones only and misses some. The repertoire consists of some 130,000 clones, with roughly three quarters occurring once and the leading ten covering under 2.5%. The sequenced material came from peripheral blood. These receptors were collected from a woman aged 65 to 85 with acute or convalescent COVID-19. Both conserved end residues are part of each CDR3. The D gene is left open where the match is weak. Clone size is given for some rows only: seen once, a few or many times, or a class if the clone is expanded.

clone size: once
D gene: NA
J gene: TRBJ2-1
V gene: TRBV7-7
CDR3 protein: CASSFIGGNEQFF
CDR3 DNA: TGTGCTAGCAGCTTTATCGGGGGCAATGAGCAGTTCTTC

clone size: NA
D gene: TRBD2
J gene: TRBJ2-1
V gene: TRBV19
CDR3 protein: CASSMRAGGEQFF
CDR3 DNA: TGTGCCAGTAGTATGAGGGCGGGAGGGGAGCAGTTCTTC

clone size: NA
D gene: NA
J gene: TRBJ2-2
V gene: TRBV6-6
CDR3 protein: CASSYIWRGGTGELFF
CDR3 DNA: TGTGCCAGCAGTTACATCTGGAGGGGAGGCACCGGGGAGCTGTTTTTT

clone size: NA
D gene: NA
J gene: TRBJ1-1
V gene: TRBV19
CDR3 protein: CASSRWATEAFF
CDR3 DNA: TGTGCCAGTAGTAGGTGGGCCACTGAAGCTTTCTTT

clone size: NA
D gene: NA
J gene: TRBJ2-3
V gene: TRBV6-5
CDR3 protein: CASYRVNGDTQYF
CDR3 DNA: TGTGCCAGCTACAGGGTTAATGGAGATACGCAGTATTTT

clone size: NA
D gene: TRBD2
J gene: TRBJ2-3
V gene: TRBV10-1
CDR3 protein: CASNPLAGVEGDTQYF
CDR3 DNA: TGCGCCAGCAACCCACTAGCGGGAGTAGAGGGAGATACGCAGTATTTT

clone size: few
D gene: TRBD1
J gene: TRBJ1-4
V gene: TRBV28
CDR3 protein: CASSLSDRVELFF
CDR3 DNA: TGTGCCAGCAGTTTATCGGACAGGGTAGAACTGTTTTTT

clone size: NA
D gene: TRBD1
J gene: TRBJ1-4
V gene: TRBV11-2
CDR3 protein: CASSRDRGRANEKLFF
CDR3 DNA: TGTGCCAGCAGTAGGGACAGGGGGCGTGCTAATGAAAAACTGTTTTTT

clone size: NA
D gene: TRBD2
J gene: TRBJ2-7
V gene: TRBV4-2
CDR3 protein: CASSLGLAGGDYEQYF
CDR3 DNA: TGTGCCAGCAGCCTCGGACTAGCGGGAGGAGATTACGAGCAGTACTTC

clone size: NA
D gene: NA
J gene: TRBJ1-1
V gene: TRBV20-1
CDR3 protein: CSASGSAGDTEAFF
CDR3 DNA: TGCAGTGCTAGTGGGTCGGCTGGAGACACTGAAGCTTTCTTT

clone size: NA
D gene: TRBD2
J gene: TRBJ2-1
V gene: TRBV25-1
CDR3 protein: CASSEGLAGGDEQFF
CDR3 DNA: TGTGCCAGCAGTGAGGGACTAGCGGGTGGCGATGAGCAGTTCTTC

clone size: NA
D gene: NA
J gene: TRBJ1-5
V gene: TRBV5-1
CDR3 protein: CASSQEGGQPQHF
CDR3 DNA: TGCGCCAGCAGCCAAGAGGGTGGCCAGCCCCAGCATTTT

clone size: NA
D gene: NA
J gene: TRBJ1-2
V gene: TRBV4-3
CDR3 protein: CASSQAETTVYGYTF
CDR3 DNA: TGCGCCAGCAGCCAGGCGGAGACGACGGTCTATGGCTACACCTTC

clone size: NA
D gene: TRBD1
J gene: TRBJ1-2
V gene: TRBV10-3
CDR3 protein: CAISRTGDGYTF
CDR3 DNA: TGTGCCATCAGTCGGACAGGGGATGGCTACACCTTC

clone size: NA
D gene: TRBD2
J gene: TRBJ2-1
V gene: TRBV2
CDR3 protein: CASRRGTSSLGASDEQFF
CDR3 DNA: TGTGCCAGCAGGAGAGGGACTAGCAGCTTAGGGGCTTCTGATGAGCAGTTCTTC

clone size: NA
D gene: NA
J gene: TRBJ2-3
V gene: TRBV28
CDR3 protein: CASSLFPDTTDTQYF
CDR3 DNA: TGTGCCAGCAGTTTATTTCCGGACACAACAGATACGCAGTATTTT

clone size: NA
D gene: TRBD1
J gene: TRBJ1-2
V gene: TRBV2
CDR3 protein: CASSETRQGGYTF
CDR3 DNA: TGTGCCAGCAGTGAAACCCGACAGGGAGGCTACACCTTC

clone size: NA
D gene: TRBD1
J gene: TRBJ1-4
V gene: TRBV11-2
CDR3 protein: CASSARQGLNEKLFF
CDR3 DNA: TGTGCCAGCAGCGCTAGACAGGGCCTTAATGAAAAACTGTTTTTT

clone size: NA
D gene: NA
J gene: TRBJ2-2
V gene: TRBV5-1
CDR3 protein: CASSSASEGRELFF
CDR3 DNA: TGCGCCAGCAGCTCCGCCTCGGAGGGCCGGGAGCTGTTTTTT

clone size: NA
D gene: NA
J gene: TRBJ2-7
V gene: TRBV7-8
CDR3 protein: CASGGNSYEQYF
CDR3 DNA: TGTGCCAGCGGCGGGAATAGCTACGAGCAGTACTTC

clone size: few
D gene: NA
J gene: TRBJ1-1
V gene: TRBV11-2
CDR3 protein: CASRLGGRWNTEAFF
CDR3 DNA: TGTGCCAGCAGACTGGGGGGGCGGTGGAACACTGAAGCTTTCTTT

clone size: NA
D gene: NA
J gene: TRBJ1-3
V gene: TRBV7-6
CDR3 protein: CASSLHPETRFGNTIYF
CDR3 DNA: TGTGCCAGCAGCTTACACCCCGAGACGAGGTTTGGAAACACCATATATTTT

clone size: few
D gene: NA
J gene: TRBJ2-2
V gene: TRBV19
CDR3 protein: CASSIGRGARGTGELFF
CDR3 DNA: TGTGCCAGTAGTATAGGGCGTGGTGCAAGGGGCACCGGGGAGCTGTTTTTT

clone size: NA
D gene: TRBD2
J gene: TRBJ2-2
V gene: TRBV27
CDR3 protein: CASSSPASGSAGELFF
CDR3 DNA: TGTGCCAGCAGTTCCCCAGCTAGCGGGAGCGCCGGGGAGCTGTTTTTT

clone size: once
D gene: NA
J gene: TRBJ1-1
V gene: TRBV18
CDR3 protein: CASSRLEDTEAFF
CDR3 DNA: TGTGCCAGCTCACGTCTGGAGGACACTGAAGCTTTCTTT

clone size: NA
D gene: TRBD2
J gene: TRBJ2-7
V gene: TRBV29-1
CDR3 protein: CSAALAGGSYEQYF
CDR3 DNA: TGCAGCGCTGCACTAGCGGGGGGCTCCTACGAGCAGTACTTC

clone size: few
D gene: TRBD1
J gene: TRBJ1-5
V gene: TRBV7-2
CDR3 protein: CASSYLPGQAFGGNQPQHF
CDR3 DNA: TGTGCCAGCAGCTACCTACCGGGACAGGCTTTCGGCGGCAATCAGCCCCAGCATTTT

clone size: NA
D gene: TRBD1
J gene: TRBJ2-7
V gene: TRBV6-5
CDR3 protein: CASRPLTGTYEQYF
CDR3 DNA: TGTGCCAGCCGACCCCTGACAGGGACCTACGAGCAGTACTTC

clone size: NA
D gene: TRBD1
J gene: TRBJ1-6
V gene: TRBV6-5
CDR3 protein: CASRSRQGGNSPLHF
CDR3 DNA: TGTGCCAGCAGATCTCGACAGGGGGGTAATTCACCCCTCCACTTT

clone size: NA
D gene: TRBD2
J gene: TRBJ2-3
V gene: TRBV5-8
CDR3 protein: CASRSSGLATGDTQYF
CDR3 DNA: TGTGCCAGCAGGTCGTCGGGACTAGCAACGGGAGATACGCAGTATTTT

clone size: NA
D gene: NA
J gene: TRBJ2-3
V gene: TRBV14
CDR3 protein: CASSQDLGRGYGTQYF
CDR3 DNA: TGTGCCAGCAGCCAAGATTTGGGCAGGGGTTACGGTACGCAGTATTTT

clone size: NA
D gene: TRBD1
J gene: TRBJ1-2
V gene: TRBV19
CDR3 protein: CASSSGQGDGYTF
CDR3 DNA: TGTGCCAGTAGTAGCGGACAGGGTGACGGCTACACCTTC

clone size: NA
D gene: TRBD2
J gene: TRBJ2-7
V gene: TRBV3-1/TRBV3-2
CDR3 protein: CASSQVPTSDEQYF
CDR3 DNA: TGTGCCAGCAGCCAAGTTCCGACTAGCGACGAGCAGTACTTC

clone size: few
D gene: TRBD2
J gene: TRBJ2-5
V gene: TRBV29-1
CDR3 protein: CSVRTGGGFQETQYF
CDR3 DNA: TGCAGCGTACGAACTGGCGGGGGTTTCCAAGAGACCCAGTACTTC

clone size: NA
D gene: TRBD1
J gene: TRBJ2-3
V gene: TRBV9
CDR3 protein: CASSVVPITGTGWTDTQYF
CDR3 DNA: TGTGCCAGCAGCGTAGTCCCAATTACCGGGACAGGGTGGACTGATACGCAGTATTTT

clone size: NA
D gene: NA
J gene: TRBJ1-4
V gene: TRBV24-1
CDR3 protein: CATSDPRQVTRLFF
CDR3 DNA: TGTGCCACCAGTGACCCAAGACAGGTCACTCGACTGTTTTTT

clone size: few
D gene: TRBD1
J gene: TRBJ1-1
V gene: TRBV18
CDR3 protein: CASSPRAGQGAGSTEAFF
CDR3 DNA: TGTGCCAGCTCACCACGCGCCGGACAGGGGGCAGGAAGCACTGAAGCTTTCTTT

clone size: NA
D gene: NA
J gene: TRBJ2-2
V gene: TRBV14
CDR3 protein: CASSQAQGTGELFF
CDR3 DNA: TGTGCCAGCAGCCAAGCACAGGGCACCGGGGAGCTGTTTTTT

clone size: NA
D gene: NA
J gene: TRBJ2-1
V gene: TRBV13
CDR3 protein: CASSPRAGNEQFF
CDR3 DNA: TGTGCCAGCAGCCCCCGGGCGGGGAATGAGCAGTTCTTC

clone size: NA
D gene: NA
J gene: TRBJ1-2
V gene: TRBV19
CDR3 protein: CASSISMNPRHYGYTF
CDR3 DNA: TGTGCCAGTAGTATCTCGATGAATCCCAGGCACTATGGCTACACCTTC

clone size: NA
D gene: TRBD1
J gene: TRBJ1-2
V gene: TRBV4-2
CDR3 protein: CASSQSLGTGGRGYTF
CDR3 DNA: TGTGCCAGCAGCCAAAGTTTGGGGACAGGGGGTCGTGGCTACACCTTC

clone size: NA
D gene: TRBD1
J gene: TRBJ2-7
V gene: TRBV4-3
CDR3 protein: CASSQDLPGTGSYEQYF
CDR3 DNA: TGCGCCAGCAGCCAAGACCTTCCCGGGACAGGGTCCTACGAGCAGTACTTC

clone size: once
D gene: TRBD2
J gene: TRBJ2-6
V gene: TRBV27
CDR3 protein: CASSFGEGFSGANVLTF
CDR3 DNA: TGTGCCAGCAGTTTTGGGGAGGGGTTCTCTGGGGCCAACGTCCTGACTTTC

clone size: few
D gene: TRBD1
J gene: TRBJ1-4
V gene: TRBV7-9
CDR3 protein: CASSKQGAAPTNEKLFF
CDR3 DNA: TGTGCCAGCAGTAAACAGGGGGCGGCTCCAACTAATGAAAAACTGTTTTTT

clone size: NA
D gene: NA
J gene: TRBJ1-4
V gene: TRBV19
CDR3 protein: CASSPGLSDNEKLFF
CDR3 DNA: TGTGCCAGTAGCCCGGGACTGTCCGATAATGAAAAACTGTTTTTT

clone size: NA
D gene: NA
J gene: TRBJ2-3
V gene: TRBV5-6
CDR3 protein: CASSQTPDTQYF
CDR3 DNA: TGTGCCAGCAGCCAGACTCCAGATACGCAGTATTTT

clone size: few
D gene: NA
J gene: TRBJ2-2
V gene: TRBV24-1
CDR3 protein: CATSDSGARNTGELFF
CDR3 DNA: TGTGCCACCAGTGATTCGGGAGCCCGGAACACCGGGGAGCTGTTTTTT

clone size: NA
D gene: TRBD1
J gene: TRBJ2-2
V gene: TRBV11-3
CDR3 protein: CASSFQGAGELFF
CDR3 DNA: TGTGCCAGCAGCTTCCAGGGGGCCGGGGAGCTGTTTTTT